The sequence of this T cell receptor (beta chain) was determined in a study of blood T cell repertoires in COVID-19. Germline V gene lookup returns CDR1 LNHDA and CDR2 SQIVND (reference sequence). Trimming at V came to 2 bases and at J to 4 bases, leaving 7 bases not matched to a gene. The CDR3 is made up of 15 amino acids. Original data processing: Nucleated cell number was recorded as an estimate derived from reference gene primer amplification. Only in-frame clones appear in the TCRdb table, and some are missing; sequencing was by immunoSEQ multiplex PCR. V and J calls and clone size are given by that table; D and trimming were obtained from the DNA. The sample holds 85,000 to 130,000 clones, 85% to 90% seen once. This clone was observed a single time.

The sequence was obtained from a man between 50 and 59 years old with acute or convalescent COVID-19. The chain couples TRBV19 to TRBJ1-1; 7 nucleotides match TRBD1. Sequenced material: peripheral blood. CDR3 region: CASSIRFDRATEAFF. CDR3 bases: TGTGCCAGTAGTATAAGATTTGACAGGGCCACTGAAGCTTTCTTT.